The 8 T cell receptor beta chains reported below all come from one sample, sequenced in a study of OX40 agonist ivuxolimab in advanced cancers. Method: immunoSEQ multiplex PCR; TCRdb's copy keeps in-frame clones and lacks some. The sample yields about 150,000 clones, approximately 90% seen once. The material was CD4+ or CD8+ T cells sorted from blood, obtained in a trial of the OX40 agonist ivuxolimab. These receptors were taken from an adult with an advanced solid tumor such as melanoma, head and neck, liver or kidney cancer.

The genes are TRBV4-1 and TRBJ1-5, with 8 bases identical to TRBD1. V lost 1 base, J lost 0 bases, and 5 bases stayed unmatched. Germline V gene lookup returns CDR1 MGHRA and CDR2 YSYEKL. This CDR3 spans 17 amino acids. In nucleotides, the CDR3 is TGCGCCAGCAGCCAAGGACAGGGGATGGGTAGCAATCAGCCCCAGCATTTT. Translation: CASSQGQGMGSNQPQHF.

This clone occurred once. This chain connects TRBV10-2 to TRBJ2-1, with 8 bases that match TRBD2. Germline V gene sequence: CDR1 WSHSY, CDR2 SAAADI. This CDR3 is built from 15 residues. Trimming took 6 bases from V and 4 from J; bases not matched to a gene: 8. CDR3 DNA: TGCGCCAGCAGAAATAGCGGGACCACTTACAATGAGCAGTTCTTC. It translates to CASRNSGTTYNEQFF.

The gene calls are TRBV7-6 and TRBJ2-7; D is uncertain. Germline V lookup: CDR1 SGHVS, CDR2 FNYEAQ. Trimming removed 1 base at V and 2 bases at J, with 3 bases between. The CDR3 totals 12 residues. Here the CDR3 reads CASSLGAYEQYF. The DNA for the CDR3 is TGTGCCAGCAGCTTAGGAGCCTACGAGCAGTACTTC. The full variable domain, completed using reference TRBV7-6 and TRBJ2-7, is GAGVSQSPRYKVTKRGQDVALRCDPISGHVSLYWYRQALGQGPEFLTYFNYEAQQDKSGLPNDRFSAERPEGSISTLTIQRTEQRDSAMYRCASSLGAYEQYFGPGTRLTVT.

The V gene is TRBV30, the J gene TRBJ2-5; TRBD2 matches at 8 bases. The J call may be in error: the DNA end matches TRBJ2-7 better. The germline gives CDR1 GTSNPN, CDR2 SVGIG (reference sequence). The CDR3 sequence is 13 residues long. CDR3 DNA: TGTGCCTGTCAGCTAGCGGGCCCCTACGAGCAGTACTTC. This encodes CACQLAGPYEQYF.

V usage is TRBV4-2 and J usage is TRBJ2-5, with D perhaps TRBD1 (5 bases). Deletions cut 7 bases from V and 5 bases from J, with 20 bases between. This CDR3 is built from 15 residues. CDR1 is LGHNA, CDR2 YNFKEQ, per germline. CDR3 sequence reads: CASTGMGGARETQYF. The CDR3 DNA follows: TGTGCCAGCACCGGAATGGGTGGGGCGCGGGAGACCCAGTACTTC.

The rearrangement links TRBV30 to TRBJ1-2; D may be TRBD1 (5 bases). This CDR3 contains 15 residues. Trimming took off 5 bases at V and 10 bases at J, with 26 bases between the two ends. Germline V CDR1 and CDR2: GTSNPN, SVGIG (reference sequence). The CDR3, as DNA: TGTGCCTGGGCCGAACAGGCGGGGGTTGCCAATTTCTACACCTTC. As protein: CAWAEQAGVANFYTF.

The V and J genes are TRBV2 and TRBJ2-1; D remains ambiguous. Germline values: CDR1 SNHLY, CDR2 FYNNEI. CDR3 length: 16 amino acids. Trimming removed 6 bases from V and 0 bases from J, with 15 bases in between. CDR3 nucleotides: TGTGCCAGCAGCGGTCAACAACCCAGCTCCTACAATGAGCAGTTCTTC. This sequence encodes CASSGQQPSSYNEQFF.

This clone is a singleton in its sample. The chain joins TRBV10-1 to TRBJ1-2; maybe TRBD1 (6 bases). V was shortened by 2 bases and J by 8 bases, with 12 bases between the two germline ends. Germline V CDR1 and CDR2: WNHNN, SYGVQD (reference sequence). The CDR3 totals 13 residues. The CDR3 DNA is TGCGCCAGCAGTGAGCGGGGGGCGGAAGGCTACACCTTC. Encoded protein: CASSERGAEGYTF.